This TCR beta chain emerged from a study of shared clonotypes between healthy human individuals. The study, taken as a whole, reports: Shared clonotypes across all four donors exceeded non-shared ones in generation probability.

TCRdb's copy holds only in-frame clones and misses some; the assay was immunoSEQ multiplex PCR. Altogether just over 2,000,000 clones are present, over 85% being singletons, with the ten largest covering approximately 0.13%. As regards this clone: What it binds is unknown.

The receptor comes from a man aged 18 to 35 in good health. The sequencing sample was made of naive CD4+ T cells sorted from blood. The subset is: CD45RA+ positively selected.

The CDR3 sequence is CASSSQPGLASNEQFF. The DNA of the CDR3 is TGTGCCAGCAGCTCTCAACCGGGACTAGCGAGCAATGAGCAGTTCTTC. This rearrangement joins TRBV7-8 to TRBJ2-1; 10 bases match TRBD2. CDR3 length equals 16 residues. Germline V gene lookup returns CDR1 SGHVS and CDR2 FQNEAQ. Trimming cost V 4 bases and J 6 bases; bases outside gene matches: 9.